This T cell receptor (beta chain) stems from a study of blood T cell repertoires in COVID-19. In the study overall: Acute and convalescent COVID-19 samples came from the United States, Italy and Spain. T cells, B-cell-depleted T cells, or PBMCs supplied cDNA or gDNA.

In the source study's methods: The assay estimated nucleated cells by amplifying reference gene primers. The data were produced by immunoSEQ multiplex PCR, yet TCRdb's version contains in-frame clones alone and is incomplete. D and trimming were read from the DNA, whereas the V and J calls and clone size are those reported in that table. The sample holds 250,000 or so clones; about 82% are singletons and the top ten take around 6.4%. The sample holds one count of this clone. The CDR3 covers 15 residues. Germline values: CDR1 LGHDT, CDR2 YNNKEL (reference sequence). V was pared by 4 bases and J by 2 bases, with 12 bases between.

V and J are TRBV3-1 (or the pseudogene TRBV3-2) and TRBJ2-1; the D gene is possibly TRBD1 (6 bases). Specimen: peripheral blood. The receptor was isolated from a woman in her fifties or sixties with active or convalescent COVID-19. In DNA form, the CDR3 reads TGTGCCAGCAGCCCTGACAGGTCAACCTACAATGAGCAGTTCTTC. This codes for CASSPDRSTYNEQFF.